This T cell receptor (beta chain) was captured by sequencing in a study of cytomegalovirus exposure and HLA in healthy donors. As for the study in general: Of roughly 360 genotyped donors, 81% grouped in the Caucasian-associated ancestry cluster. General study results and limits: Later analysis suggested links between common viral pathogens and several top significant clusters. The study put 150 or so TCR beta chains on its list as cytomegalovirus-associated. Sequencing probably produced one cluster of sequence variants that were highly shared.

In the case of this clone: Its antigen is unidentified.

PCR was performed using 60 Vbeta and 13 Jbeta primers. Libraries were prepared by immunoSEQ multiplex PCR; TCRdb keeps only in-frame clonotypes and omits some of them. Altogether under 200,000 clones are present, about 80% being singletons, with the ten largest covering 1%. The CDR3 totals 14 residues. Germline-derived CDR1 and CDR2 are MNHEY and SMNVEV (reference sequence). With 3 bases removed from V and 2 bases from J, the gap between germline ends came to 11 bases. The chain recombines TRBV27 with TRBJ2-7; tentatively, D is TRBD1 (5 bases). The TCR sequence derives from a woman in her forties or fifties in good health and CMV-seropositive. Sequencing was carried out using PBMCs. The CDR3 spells CASSFGQGTYEQYF. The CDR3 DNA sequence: TGTGCCAGCAGTTTCGGGCAGGGAACCTACGAGCAGTACTTC.